A selection of T cell receptor beta chains follows, all from one sample in a study of blood T cell dynamics during melanoma immunotherapy. Assay used: immunoSEQ multiplex PCR; TCRdb lists only in-frame clones, some missing. The sample holds about 11,000 clones, 70% to 90% seen once. The sample here was blood, taken from a patient treated with checkpoint blockade. The receptors stem from a human donor with melanoma. The CDR3 runs from the conserved cysteine through the conserved F or W. The D gene is left open where the match is weak. Clone size is not always given. Where it is, it says once, few, many or a class for expanded clones.

CASGSMQAFF	TGTGCTAGTGGATCAATGCAGGCTTTCTTT	TRBV12-5	few	TRBJ1-1	NA
CASSPAGGANTGELFF	TGTGCCAGCTCACCCGCAGGGGGCGCGAACACCGGGGAGCTGTTTTTT	TRBV18	NA	TRBJ2-2	TRBD1
CASSSRSGGAGNTQYF	TGTGCCAGCAGCTCAAGGAGCGGGGGGGCCGGAAATACGCAGTATTTT	TRBV7-2	large	TRBJ2-3	TRBD2
CASSLGTAADGYTF	TGTGCCAGCAGCTTAGGCACCGCCGCGGATGGCTACACCTTC	TRBV7-9	NA	TRBJ1-2	NA
CASSQALAAFSYNEQFF	TGTGCCAGCAGCCAAGCACTAGCGGCTTTTTCCTACAATGAGCAGTTCTTC	TRBV14	NA	TRBJ2-1	TRBD2
CASTLAGEQETQYF	TGTGCCAGCACCTTAGCGGGGGAGCAAGAGACCCAGTACTTC	TRBV6-5	NA	TRBJ2-5	TRBD2
CAISPGQGMNTEAFF	TGTGCCATCAGTCCAGGACAGGGGATGAACACTGAAGCTTTCTTT	TRBV6-1	NA	TRBJ1-1	TRBD1
CASSQSTGGTGELFF	TGTGCCAGCAGCCAATCGACAGGGGGCACCGGGGAGCTGTTTTTT	TRBV6-5	NA	TRBJ2-2	TRBD1
CASSERKGPPNYGYTF	TGTGCCAGCAGTGAACGGAAGGGGCCGCCTAACTATGGCTACACCTTC	TRBV6-1	NA	TRBJ1-2	NA
CASSQDRPSTDTQYF	TGTGCCAGCAGCCAGGACAGGCCTAGCACAGATACGCAGTATTTT	TRBV7-6	NA	TRBJ2-3	TRBD1
CASRDDRGRGYTF	TGTGCCAGTAGGGACGACAGGGGGCGCGGCTACACCTTC	TRBV19	NA	TRBJ1-2	TRBD1
CASSQLETSGGSPKNIQYF	TGCGCCAGCAGTCAATTGGAGACTAGCGGGGGGTCCCCCAAAAACATTCAGTACTTC	TRBV23-1	NA	TRBJ2-4	TRBD2
CAWSVQSVQYF	TGTGCCTGGAGTGTACAGAGCGTTCAGTACTTC	TRBV30	NA	TRBJ2-4	NA
CASSRGGGGLQETQYF	TGTGCCAGCAGCCGAGGGGGAGGGGGACTACAAGAGACCCAGTACTTC	TRBV7-2	once	TRBJ2-5	NA
CASSGTGGQPQHF	TGTGCCAGCAGCGGGACAGGCGGTCAGCCCCAGCATTTT	TRBV7-6	NA	TRBJ1-5	TRBD1
CASSIPRGTGKGETQYF	TGTGCCAGCTCAATTCCCCGGGGGACAGGGAAAGGGGAGACCCAGTACTTC	TRBV7-9	NA	TRBJ2-5	TRBD1
CAISESGQGYYGYTF	TGTGCCATCAGTGAGTCTGGACAGGGATACTATGGCTACACCTTC	TRBV10-3	NA	TRBJ1-2	TRBD1
CASTMKGAGTGELFF	TGTGCCAGCACCATGAAGGGGGCGGGTACCGGGGAGCTGTTTTTT	TRBV5-4	once	TRBJ2-2	TRBD1
CASGTSPRQNTGELFF	TGTGCCTCCGGGACTAGCCCGCGGCAGAACACCGGGGAGCTGTTTTTT	TRBV19	NA	TRBJ2-2	TRBD2
CASSVGSGTGANVLTF	TGTGCCAGCAGCGTAGGATCGGGAACCGGGGCCAACGTCCTGACTTTC	TRBV9	NA	TRBJ2-6	NA
CASSLGPPAVSGNTIYF	TGTGCCAGCAGCTTAGGCCCCCCGGCAGTCTCTGGAAACACCATATATTTT	TRBV7-2	NA	TRBJ1-3	NA
CASSQEGQGGVNTEAFF	TGCGCCAGCAGCCAAGAAGGGCAGGGGGGCGTGAACACTGAAGCTTTCTTT	TRBV7-2	NA	TRBJ1-1	TRBD1
CASSLTGANEQFF	TGTGCCAGCAGTTTAACCGGGGCCAATGAGCAGTTCTTC	TRBV28	NA	TRBJ2-1	NA
CASSLSVGVGYTF	TGTGCCAGCAGCTTAAGCGTAGGGGTCGGCTACACCTTC	TRBV7-8	once	TRBJ1-2	NA
CASSLVVRVNEQYF	TGTGCCAGCAGCTTGGTAGTCAGGGTCAACGAGCAGTACTTC	TRBV5-6	NA	TRBJ2-7	NA
CASSQGVDDRNQHF	TGTGCCAGCTCACAGGGGGTCGACGACAGAAACCAGCATTTT	TRBV18	few	TRBJ1-5	NA
CASSLGLAGEQFF	TGTGCCAGCAGTCTTGGACTAGCGGGTGAGCAGTTCTTC	TRBV28	NA	TRBJ2-1	TRBD2
CSVNQGGAGEQYF	TGCAGCGTCAACCAAGGTGGGGCTGGCGAGCAGTACTTC	TRBV29-1	NA	TRBJ2-7	NA
CASSDVGSNQPQHF	TGTGCCAGCAGCGACGTAGGGAGCAATCAGCCCCAGCATTTT	TRBV6-5	NA	TRBJ1-5	NA
CASSLGTAQNEKLFF	TGTGCCAGCAGCTTAGGGACAGCGCAGAATGAAAAACTGTTTTTT	TRBV11-1	NA	TRBJ1-4	NA
CAISGRGARTEAFF	TGTGCCATCAGCGGACGGGGGGCGCGGACTGAAGCTTTCTTT	TRBV10-3	NA	TRBJ1-1	NA
CASSLGPTGTTTNYGYTF	TGCGCCAGCAGCTTGGGACCTACCGGGACTACAACTAACTATGGCTACACCTTC	TRBV5-1	NA	TRBJ1-2	NA
CASSAGPEAFF	TGTGCCAGCAGTGCCGGGCCTGAAGCTTTCTTT	TRBV6-5	NA	TRBJ1-1	NA
CASTSVLPGARGNTIYF	TGTGCCAGCACCTCCGTCCTTCCGGGGGCGAGGGGAAACACCATATATTTT	TRBV7-9	NA	TRBJ1-3	NA
CASSPTGLNTEAFF	TGTGCCAGCAGCCCGACAGGGTTGAACACTGAAGCTTTCTTT	TRBV7-6	NA	TRBJ1-1	TRBD1
CASSSPDSGVFTTGELFF	TGTGCCAGCAGCTCCCCAGACTCTGGGGTTTTTACCACCGGGGAGCTGTTTTTT	TRBV7-9	few	TRBJ2-2	NA
CASSLAGASTGELFF	TGTGCCAGCAGTCTAGCGGGGGCATCCACCGGGGAGCTGTTTTTT	TRBV7-9	NA	TRBJ2-2	TRBD2
CASSRSERGAPSPLHF	TGCGCCAGCAGTCGGAGTGAGAGGGGAGCACCTTCACCCCTCCACTTT	TRBV23-1	NA	TRBJ1-6	NA
CASSEWDSPGNTIYF	TGTGCCAGCAGTGAATGGGACAGTCCTGGAAACACCATATATTTT	TRBV2	NA	TRBJ1-3	TRBD1
CASSSVEGSGETQYF	TGTGCCAGCAGCTCCGTAGAGGGATCGGGAGAGACCCAGTACTTC	TRBV7-9	NA	TRBJ2-5	NA
CASSYEGAAYEQYF	TGTGCCAGCAGTTACGAGGGGGCCGCCTACGAGCAGTACTTC	TRBV6-5	NA	TRBJ2-7	TRBD1
CATREGDTIYF	TGTGCCACCAGGGAGGGTGACACCATATATTTT	TRBV15	NA	TRBJ1-3	NA
CASSQEEWDEQYF	TGTGCCAGCAGCCAAGAAGAATGGGACGAGCAGTACTTC	TRBV4-2	NA	TRBJ2-7	NA
CASSASGLSSTDTQYF	TGTGCCAGCAGCGCCTCGGGACTTTCAAGCACAGATACGCAGTATTTT	TRBV9	NA	TRBJ2-3	NA
CASSSSSLAGGQYF	TGTGCCAGCAGCTCAAGCTCCTTAGCCGGCGGGCAGTACTTC	TRBV7-2	NA	TRBJ2-7	NA
CASSIGQIEQFF	TGTGCCAGTAGTATAGGGCAGATTGAGCAGTTCTTC	TRBV19	NA	TRBJ2-1	NA
CAISARQQETQYF	TGTGCCATCAGTGCAAGACAGCAAGAGACCCAGTACTTC	TRBV10-3	NA	TRBJ2-5	NA
CASSLGGSNYGYTF	TGCGCCAGCAGCTTGGGAGGGTCGAACTATGGCTACACCTTC	TRBV5-1	NA	TRBJ1-2	NA
CAISSGQDTEAFF	TGTGCCATCAGTTCTGGGCAGGACACTGAAGCTTTCTTT	TRBV10-3	NA	TRBJ1-1	NA
CASSLTSWTEAFF	TGTGCCAGCAGCTTAACGTCGTGGACTGAAGCTTTCTTT	TRBV7-7	NA	TRBJ1-1	NA
CATGTSGGAGNEQFF	TGTGCCACTGGGACTAGCGGGGGGGCTGGGAATGAGCAGTTCTTC	TRBV10-3	once	TRBJ2-1	TRBD2
CASSLGPVDTQYF	TGTGCCAGCAGCTTAGGTCCGGTAGATACGCAGTATTTT	TRBV7-9	NA	TRBJ2-3	NA
CASSSGDSGGLRKTQYF	TGTGCCAGCAGCTCCGGAGATAGCGGGGGGCTAAGGAAGACCCAGTACTTC	TRBV7-2	NA	TRBJ2-5	TRBD2
CASSGGRGQFF	TGTGCCAGCAGCGGAGGGCGAGGGCAGTTCTTC	TRBV6-4	NA	TRBJ2-1	NA
CASSQLTGNTDTQYF	TGTGCCAGCAGTCAACTGACCGGGAACACAGATACGCAGTATTTT	TRBV6-1	NA	TRBJ2-3	NA
CASRGKTDGYTF	TGTGCCAGCCGAGGGAAGACGGATGGCTACACCTTC	TRBV19	few	TRBJ1-2	NA